The clone carrying this TCR beta chain turned up a few times. Its antigen remains unknown. These data originate in a study of blood T cells in healthy people across ages. Study-wide results and limits: TCR beta diversity per million T cells fell roughly linearly with age.

The CDR3 runs 13 residues. In germline, CDR1 is MNHEY, CDR2 SMNVEV (reference sequence). Sample-barcoded 5' priming and a J-beta primer mix drove a second PCR of about 7 to 11 cycles. Researchers report that each sample yielded at least 2.5 million CDR3-containing paired-end reads. TCRdb analysed the 5' RACE reads with MiXCR anew, one entry per CDR3 protein. The sample consists of fewer than 800,000 distinct CDR3 sequences, 20% to 25% of them appearing once. This sample was also put to use in a study of T cells of mothers and their children.

This chain connects TRBV27 to TRBJ2-5; D ambiguous. Matching the DNA end better, TRBJ2-1 makes the J call doubtful. This receptor was identified in a boy aged 10-17 years in good health. What was sequenced was blood. The CDR3 reads CASSLFQRNEQFF. DNA of the CDR3: TGTGCCAGCAGTTTATTCCAAAGGAATGAGCAGTTCTTC.